These T cell receptor beta chains were read from a single sample in a study of cytotoxic CD8 clonotypes in ibrutinib-treated CLL. Some clones are missing from TCRdb's copy, which holds only in-frame ones; the method was immunoSEQ multiplex PCR. This sample has around 310,000 clones, with more than 65% found just once. Sequenced here: PBMCs, sampled before ibrutinib treatment. The receptors were gathered from a human donor with chronic lymphocytic leukemia. CDR3s include the opening cysteine and the closing phenylalanine or tryptophan. D genes are given only for firm matches. Expanded clones get a size class; other rows say once, few or many, or leave the size out.

d_call	v_call	clone_size	j_call	cdr3_length	cdr3_nt	cdr3_aa
NA	TRBV5-6	NA	TRBJ1-5	13	TGTGCCAGCAGCTTAGGGCTTAATCAGCCCCAGCATTTT	CASSLGLNQPQHF
TRBD2	TRBV7-2	NA	TRBJ2-5	14	TGTGCCAGCAGCTTAATTGCGGGAGTAGAGACCCAGTACTTC	CASSLIAGVETQYF
NA	TRBV12-5	NA	TRBJ1-1	14	TGTGCTAGTGGTCTCCAAACGCCGGACACTGAAGCTTTCTTT	CASGLQTPDTEAFF
TRBD1	TRBV19	few	TRBJ1-5	16	TGTGCCAGTAGTATGCCAGGGGGGCATTACTATCAGCCCCAGCATTTT	CASSMPGGHYYQPQHF
NA	TRBV11-2	NA	TRBJ1-2	14	TGTGCCAGCAGCTTAGGTACAACCGGGTATGGCTACACCTTC	CASSLGTTGYGYTF
NA	TRBV2	few	TRBJ1-3	14	TGTGCCAGCAGGATGACATTCTCTGGAAACACCATATATTTT	CASRMTFSGNTIYF
NA	TRBV5-1	NA	TRBJ2-7	14	TGCGCCAGCAGCGCCCGACAGAGCTCCTACGAGCAGTACTTC	CASSARQSSYEQYF
TRBD2	TRBV7-8	NA	TRBJ2-7	16	TGTGCCAGCAGCTTAGTTTTCGGGACTAGTAAATACGAGCAGTACTTC	CASSLVFGTSKYEQYF
NA	TRBV11-2	NA	TRBJ2-3	18	TGTGCCAGCACCCCCACTATCGGGAGCAGGGGGAAGGTAGACACGCAGTATTTT	CASTPTIGSRGKVDTQYF
NA	TRBV18	NA	TRBJ1-3	14	TGTGCCAGCTCACCCACAGGGTATGGAAACACCATATATTTT	CASSPTGYGNTIYF
TRBD2	TRBV27	NA	TRBJ2-3	15	TGTGCCAGCAGTCCAGGGACTAGCCTCACCAATACGCAGTATTTT	CASSPGTSLTNTQYF
NA	TRBV30	NA	TRBJ1-1	14	TGTGCCTGGTGCCGGGAGCAGCGGAACACTGAAGCTTTCTTT	CAWCREQRNTEAFF
NA	TRBV28	NA	TRBJ2-1	12	TGTGCCAGCAATAAGGTTGGTCATGAGCAGTTCTTC	CASNKVGHEQFF
NA	TRBV7-2	NA	TRBJ1-4	15	TGTGCCAGCAGGCCCACGGGGGTCGGAAATGAAAAACTGTTTTTT	CASRPTGVGNEKLFF
TRBD1	TRBV9	NA	TRBJ2-1	17	TGTGCCAGCAGCGGCACCGGGACAGGGAGCTCCTACAATGAGCAGTTCTTC	CASSGTGTGSSYNEQFF
NA	TRBV28	NA	TRBJ1-5	18	TGTGCCAGCAGTTTTCTCCAGGTTTGGGGCCATAGCAATCAGCCCCAGCATTTT	CASSFLQVWGHSNQPQHF
NA	TRBV6-6	few	TRBJ2-1	12	TGTGCCAGCAGCCCATATGACAATGAGCAGTTCTTC	CASSPYDNEQFF
NA	TRBV6-5	few	TRBJ2-1	12	TGTGCCAGCCGGAACAGGGAAGATGAGCAGTTCTTC	CASRNREDEQFF
NA	TRBV6-5	NA	TRBJ2-7	12	TGTGCCAGCAGTTACTCTCCCTACGAGCAGTACTTC	CASSYSPYEQYF
TRBD2	TRBV7-4	NA	TRBJ2-1	18	TGTGCCAGCAGCTTAGGGTTTCGCGGGACTAGCGAATACAATGAGCAGTTCTTC	CASSLGFRGTSEYNEQFF
NA	TRBV9	NA	TRBJ2-3	15	TGTGCCAGCAGCGCTACAGGAACTAGCACAGATACGCAGTATTTT	CASSATGTSTDTQYF
TRBD2	TRBV4-2	NA	TRBJ2-7	15	TGTGCCAGCAGCCAAGCTACTAGCGGGGTGTACGAGCAGTACTTC	CASSQATSGVYEQYF
NA	TRBV20-1	NA	TRBJ2-7	10	TGCAGTGCAGGGGGGCACGAGCAGTACTTC	CSAGGHEQYF
TRBD1	TRBV13	once	TRBJ2-5	14	TGTGCCAGCAGCTTCCAGGGGGAACAAGAGACCCAGTACTTC	CASSFQGEQETQYF
NA	TRBV9	NA	TRBJ1-2	12	TGTGCCAGCAGCGCGCGACACGGGGGCTACACCTTC	CASSARHGGYTF
TRBD1	TRBV9	NA	TRBJ1-4	14	TGTGCCAGCAGCCGTGGACAGGGGGGTGAAAAACTGTTTTTT	CASSRGQGGEKLFF
TRBD1	TRBV7-8	NA	TRBJ2-7	17	TGTGCCAGCAGAACGAGCCCCCACGGGACAGGGATGTACGAGCAGTACTTC	CASRTSPHGTGMYEQYF
NA	TRBV9	NA	TRBJ2-3	14	TGTGCCAGCAGCGGACCACTAAGCACAGATACGCAGTATTTT	CASSGPLSTDTQYF
TRBD1	TRBV4-2	few	TRBJ2-5	14	TGTGCCAGCAGCCGCAACGACAGGGACGAGACCCAGTACTTC	CASSRNDRDETQYF
TRBD2	TRBV29-1	NA	TRBJ2-7	14	TGCAGCGTTGACGAACGGGAGGGCCGAGGCGAGCAGTACTTC	CSVDEREGRGEQYF
NA	TRBV28	NA	TRBJ2-5	13	TGTGCCAGCAGGACAGTCAACCAAGAGACCCAGTACTTC	CASRTVNQETQYF
NA	TRBV28	few	TRBJ1-5	14	TGTGCCAGCAGTCCCCAGGGTAGCAATCAGCCCCAGCATTTT	CASSPQGSNQPQHF
NA	TRBV7-2	NA	TRBJ2-1	13	TGTGCCAGCAGCCAGGGTAGGCACAATGAGCAGTTCTTC	CASSQGRHNEQFF
NA	TRBV7-9	few	TRBJ2-5	14	TGTGCCAGCAGCTTAGGGCCAGGGTGGGAGACCCAGTACTTC	CASSLGPGWETQYF
NA	TRBV11-3	once	TRBJ1-5	15	TGTGCCAGCAGCCCCAAGGACAGTAGCAATCAGCCCCAGCATTTT	CASSPKDSSNQPQHF
NA	TRBV29-1	NA	TRBJ2-1	15	TGCAGCGCGCTGCCCAACGGGGGTTACGGGAATGAGCAGTTCTTC	CSALPNGGYGNEQFF
NA	TRBV7-2	NA	TRBJ1-1	13	TGTGCCAGCGGGGTAGTCGTTTTAACTGAAGCTTTCTTT	CASGVVVLTEAFF
NA	TRBV7-3	NA	TRBJ1-2	13	TGTGCCAGCAGCTTAATGGGGGACTATGGCTACACCTTC	CASSLMGDYGYTF
TRBD2	TRBV28	NA	TRBJ2-2	16	TGTGCCAGCAGTCCCGGGACTAGCGGTGGAATGGGGGAGCTGTTTTTT	CASSPGTSGGMGELFF
NA	TRBV7-9	once	TRBJ2-7	15	TGTGCCAGCAGCTTATGGGCGGGCTCCTTCTACGAGCAGTACTTC	CASSLWAGSFYEQYF
TRBD1	TRBV6-5	once	TRBJ1-6	16	TGTGCCAGCAGTTACTCTACAGGGGGCGCAGAGTCACCCCTCCACTTT	CASSYSTGGAESPLHF
TRBD1	TRBV6-5	NA	TRBJ2-4	14	TGTGCCAGCAGTGAACGGACAGGGACGGACATTCAGTACTTC	CASSERTGTDIQYF
NA	TRBV7-9	NA	TRBJ1-4	16	TGTGCCAGCAGCCCTAACGACATTGCAACTAATGAAAAACTGTTTTTT	CASSPNDIATNEKLFF
NA	TRBV5-1	NA	TRBJ2-7	16	TGCGCCAGCAGCTCGATGGACAAGGGGCAACCGTTCGTGCAGTACTTC	CASSSMDKGQPFVQYF
TRBD1	TRBV27	NA	TRBJ2-7	14	TGTGCCAGCAGTCCAGCCCTGACAGGGAACGAGCAGTACTTC	CASSPALTGNEQYF
NA	TRBV27	once	TRBJ2-7	13	TGTGCCAGCAGTTTATTACAGGGCCACGAGCAGTACTTC	CASSLLQGHEQYF
NA	TRBV1	NA	TRBJ2-3	17	TGCACCAGCAGCCAAGATAATCGGGACTGTCGCACAGATACGCAGTATTTT	CTSSQDNRDCRTDTQYF
NA	TRBV19	few	TRBJ2-7	14	TGTGCCAGTAGCCGGTCCGGGGTCTCCTACGAGCAGTACTTC	CASSRSGVSYEQYF
TRBD2	TRBV7-9	NA	TRBJ2-7	15	TGTGCCAGCAGCCAAGTAGCGGGAAACACCTACGAGCAGTACTTC	CASSQVAGNTYEQYF
NA	TRBV18	NA	TRBJ2-5	14	TGTGCCAGCTCACCCCCTGGGCTCCGGGAGACCCAGTACTTC	CASSPPGLRETQYF
NA	TRBV27	few	TRBJ1-2	15	TGTGCCAGCGGGCCGCGTACCCTACCTAACTATGGCTACACCTTC	CASGPRTLPNYGYTF